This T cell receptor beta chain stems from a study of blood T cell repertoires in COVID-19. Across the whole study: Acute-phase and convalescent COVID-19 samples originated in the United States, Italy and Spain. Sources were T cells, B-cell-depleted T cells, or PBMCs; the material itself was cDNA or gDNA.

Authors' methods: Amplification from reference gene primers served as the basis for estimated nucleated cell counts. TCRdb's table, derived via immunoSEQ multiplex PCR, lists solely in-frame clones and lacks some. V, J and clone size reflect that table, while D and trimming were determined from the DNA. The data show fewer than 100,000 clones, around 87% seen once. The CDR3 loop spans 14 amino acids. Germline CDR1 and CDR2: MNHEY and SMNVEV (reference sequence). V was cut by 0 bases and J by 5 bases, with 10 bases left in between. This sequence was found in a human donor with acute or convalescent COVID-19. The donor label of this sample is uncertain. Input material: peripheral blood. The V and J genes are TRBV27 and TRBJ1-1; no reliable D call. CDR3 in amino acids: CASSLSARRTEAFF. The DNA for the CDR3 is TGTGCCAGCAGTTTATCGGCCCGGCGGACTGAAGCTTTCTTT.